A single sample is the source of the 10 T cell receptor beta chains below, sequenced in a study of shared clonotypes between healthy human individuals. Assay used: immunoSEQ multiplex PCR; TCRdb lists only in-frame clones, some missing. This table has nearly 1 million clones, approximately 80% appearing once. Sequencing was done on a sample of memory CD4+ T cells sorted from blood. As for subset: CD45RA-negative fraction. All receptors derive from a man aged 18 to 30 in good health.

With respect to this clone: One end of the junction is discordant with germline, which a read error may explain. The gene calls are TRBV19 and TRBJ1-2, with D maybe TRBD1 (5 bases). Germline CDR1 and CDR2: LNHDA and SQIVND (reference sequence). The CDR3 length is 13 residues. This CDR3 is CASSQDPGLEGNF. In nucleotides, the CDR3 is TGTGCCAGTAGCCAAGATCCGGGACTGGAGGGCAACTTC.

The CDR3 protein is CASSRQDPPGYF. The CDR3 DNA reads TGTGCCAGCAGCAGACAGGACCCACCAGGGTATTTT. The rearrangement links TRBV2 to TRBJ2-3; possibly TRBD1 for D (6 bases). Germline lookup yields CDR1 SNHLY and CDR2 FYNNEI. The CDR3 spans 12 residues. Trimming took 6 bases from V and 14 from J, leaving 18 bases between them.

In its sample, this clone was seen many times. CDR3 residues: CASSRRFSNTGELFF. Here the CDR3 DNA reads TGTGCCAGCAGCCGCCGCTTTTCGAACACCGGGGAGCTGTTTTTT. The chain combines TRBV11-3 with TRBJ2-2, with no clear D. This CDR3 contains 15 residues. Trimming left V 5 bases short and J 0 bases short, with 10 bases between. Germline V gives CDR1 SGHNT, CDR2 YENEEA.

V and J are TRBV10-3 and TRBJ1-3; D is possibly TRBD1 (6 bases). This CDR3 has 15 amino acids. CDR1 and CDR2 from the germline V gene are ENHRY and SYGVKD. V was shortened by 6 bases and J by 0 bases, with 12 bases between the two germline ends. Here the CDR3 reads CAIRPQGSSGNTIYF. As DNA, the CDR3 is TGTGCCATCAGACCACAGGGCTCCTCTGGAAACACCATATATTTT.

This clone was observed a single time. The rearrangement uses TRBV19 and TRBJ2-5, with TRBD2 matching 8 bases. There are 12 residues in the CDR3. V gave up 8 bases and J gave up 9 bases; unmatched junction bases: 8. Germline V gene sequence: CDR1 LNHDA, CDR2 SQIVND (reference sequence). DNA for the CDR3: TGTGCCAGTCGCGGAGCGGGGGAGGCCCAGTACTTC. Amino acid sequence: CASRGAGEAQYF. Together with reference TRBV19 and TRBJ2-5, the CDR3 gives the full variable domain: DGGITQSPKYLFRKEGQNVTLSCEQNLNHDAMYWYRQDPGQGLRLIYYSQIVNDFQKGDIAEGYSVSREKKESFPLTVTSAQKNPTAFYLCASRGAGEAQYFGPGTRLLVL.

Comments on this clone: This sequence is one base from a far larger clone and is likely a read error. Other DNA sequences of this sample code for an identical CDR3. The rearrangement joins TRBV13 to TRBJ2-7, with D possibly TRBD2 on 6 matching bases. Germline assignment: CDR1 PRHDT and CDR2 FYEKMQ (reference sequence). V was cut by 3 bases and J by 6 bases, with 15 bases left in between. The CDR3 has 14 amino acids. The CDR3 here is CASSFLGGTGEQYF. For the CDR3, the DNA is TGTGCCAGCAGCTTTCTGGGAGGAACGGGCGAGCAGTACTTC.

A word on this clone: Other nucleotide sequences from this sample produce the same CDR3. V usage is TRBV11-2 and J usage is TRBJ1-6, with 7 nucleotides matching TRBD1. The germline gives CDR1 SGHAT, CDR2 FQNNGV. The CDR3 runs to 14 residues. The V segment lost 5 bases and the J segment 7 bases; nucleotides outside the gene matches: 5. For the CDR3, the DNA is TGTGCCAGCAGCCCCGACAGGGTGAATTCACCCCTCCACTTT. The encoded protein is CASSPDRVNSPLHF. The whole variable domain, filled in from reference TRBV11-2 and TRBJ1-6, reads EAGVAQSPRYKIIEKRQSVAFWCNPISGHATLYWYQQILGQGPKLLIQFQNNGVVDDSQLPKDRFSAERLKGVDSTLKIQPAKLEDSAVYLCASSPDRVNSPLHFGNGTRLTVT.

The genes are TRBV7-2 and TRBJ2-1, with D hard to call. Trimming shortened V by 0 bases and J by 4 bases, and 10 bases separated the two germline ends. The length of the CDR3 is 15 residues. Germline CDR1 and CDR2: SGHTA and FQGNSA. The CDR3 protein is CASSLAKGPYNEQFF. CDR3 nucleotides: TGTGCCAGCAGCTTAGCGAAAGGACCGTACAATGAGCAGTTCTTC.

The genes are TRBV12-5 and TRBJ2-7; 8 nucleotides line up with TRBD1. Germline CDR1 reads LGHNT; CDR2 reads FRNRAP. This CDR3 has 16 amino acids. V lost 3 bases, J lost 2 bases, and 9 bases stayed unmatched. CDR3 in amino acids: CASGLGRTGSTYEQYF. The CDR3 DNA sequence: TGTGCTAGTGGTTTAGGAAGGACAGGGTCGACCTACGAGCAGTACTTC.

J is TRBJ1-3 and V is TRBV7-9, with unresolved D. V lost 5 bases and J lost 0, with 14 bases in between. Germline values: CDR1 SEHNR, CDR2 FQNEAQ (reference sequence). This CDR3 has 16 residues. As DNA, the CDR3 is TGTGCCAGCAGCCCGAGACTGCCGTCCTCTGGAAACACCATATATTTT. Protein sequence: CASSPRLPSSGNTIYF.